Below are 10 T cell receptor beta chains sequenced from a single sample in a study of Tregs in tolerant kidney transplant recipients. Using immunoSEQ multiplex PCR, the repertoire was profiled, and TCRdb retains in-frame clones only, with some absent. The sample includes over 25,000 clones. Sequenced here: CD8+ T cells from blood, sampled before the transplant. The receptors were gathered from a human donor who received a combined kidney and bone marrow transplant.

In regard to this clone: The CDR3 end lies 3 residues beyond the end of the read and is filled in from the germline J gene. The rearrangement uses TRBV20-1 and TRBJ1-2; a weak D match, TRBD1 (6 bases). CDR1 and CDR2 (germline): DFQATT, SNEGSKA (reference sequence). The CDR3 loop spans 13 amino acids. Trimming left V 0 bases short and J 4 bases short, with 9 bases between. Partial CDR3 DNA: TGCAGTGCTAGAGATCAGGGGTTCTATGGC. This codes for CSARDQGFYG. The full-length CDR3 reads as CSARDQGFYGYTF.

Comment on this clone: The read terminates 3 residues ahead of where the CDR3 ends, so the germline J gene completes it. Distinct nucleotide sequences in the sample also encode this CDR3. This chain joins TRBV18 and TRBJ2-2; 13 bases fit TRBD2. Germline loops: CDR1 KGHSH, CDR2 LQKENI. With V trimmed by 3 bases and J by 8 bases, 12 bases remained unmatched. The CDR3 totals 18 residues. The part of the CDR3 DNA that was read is TGTGCCAGCTCACCTATCGGACTAGCGGGAGACGATGGGGGGGAG. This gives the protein CASSPIGLAGDDGGE. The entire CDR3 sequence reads CASSPIGLAGDDGGELFF. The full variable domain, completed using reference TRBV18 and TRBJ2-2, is NAGVMQNPRHLVRRRGQEARLRCSPMKGHSHVYWYRQLPEEGLKFMVYLQKENIIDESGMPKERFSAEFPKEGPSILRIQQVVRGDSAAYFCASSPIGLAGDDGGELFFGEGSRLTVL.

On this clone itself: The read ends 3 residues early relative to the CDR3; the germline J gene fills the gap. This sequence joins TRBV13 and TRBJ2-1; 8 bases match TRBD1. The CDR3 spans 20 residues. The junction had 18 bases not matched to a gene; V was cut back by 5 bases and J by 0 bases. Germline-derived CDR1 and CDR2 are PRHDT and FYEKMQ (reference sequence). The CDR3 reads CASSHAWTGPYISSYNEQFF. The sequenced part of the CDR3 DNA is TGTGCCAGCAGCCACGCCTGGACAGGGCCATACATCAGCTCCTACAATGAG.

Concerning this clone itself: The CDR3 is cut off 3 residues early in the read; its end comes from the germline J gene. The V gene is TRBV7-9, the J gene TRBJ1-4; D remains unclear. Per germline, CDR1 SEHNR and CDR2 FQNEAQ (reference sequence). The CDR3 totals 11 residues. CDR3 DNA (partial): TGTGCCAGCAGCTCAGACAATAGA. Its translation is CASSSDNR. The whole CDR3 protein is CASSSDNRLFF.

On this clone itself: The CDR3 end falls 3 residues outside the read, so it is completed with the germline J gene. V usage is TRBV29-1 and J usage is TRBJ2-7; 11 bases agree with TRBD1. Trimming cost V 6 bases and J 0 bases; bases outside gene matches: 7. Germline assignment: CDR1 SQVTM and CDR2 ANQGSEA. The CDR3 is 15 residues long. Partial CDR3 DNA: TGCAGCGTGCTTAGGGACAGGGGGGCCTCCTACGAG. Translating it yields CSVLRDRGASYE. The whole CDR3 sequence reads CSVLRDRGASYEQYF.

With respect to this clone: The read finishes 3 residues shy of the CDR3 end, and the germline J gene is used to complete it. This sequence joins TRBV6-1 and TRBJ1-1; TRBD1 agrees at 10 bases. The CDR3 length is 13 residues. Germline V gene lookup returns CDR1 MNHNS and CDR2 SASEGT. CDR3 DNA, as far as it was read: TGTGCCAGCAGTGTACCGGGACAGGGGAGG. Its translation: CASSVPGQGR. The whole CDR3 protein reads CASSVPGQGRAFF.

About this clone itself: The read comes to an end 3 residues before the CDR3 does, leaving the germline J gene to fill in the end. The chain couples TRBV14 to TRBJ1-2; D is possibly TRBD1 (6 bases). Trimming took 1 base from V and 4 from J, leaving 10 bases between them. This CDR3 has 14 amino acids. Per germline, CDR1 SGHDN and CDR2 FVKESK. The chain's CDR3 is CASSQGAGVYGYTF. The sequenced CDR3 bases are TGTGCCAGCAGCCAAGGTGCAGGGGTCTATGGC. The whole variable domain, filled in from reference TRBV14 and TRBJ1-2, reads EAGVTQFPSHSVIEKGQTVTLRCDPISGHDNLYWYRRVMGKEIKFLLHFVKESKQDESGMPNNRFLAERTGGTYSTLKVQPAELEDSGVYFCASSQGAGVYGYTFGSGTRLTVV.

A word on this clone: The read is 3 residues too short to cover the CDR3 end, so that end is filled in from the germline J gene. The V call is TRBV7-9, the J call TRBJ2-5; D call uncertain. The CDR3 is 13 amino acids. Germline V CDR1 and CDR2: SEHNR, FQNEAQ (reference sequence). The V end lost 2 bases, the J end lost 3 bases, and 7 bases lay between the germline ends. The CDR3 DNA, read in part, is TGTGCCAGCAGCTTACGCGTGAAAGAGACC. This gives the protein CASSLRVKET. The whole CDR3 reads CASSLRVKETQYF. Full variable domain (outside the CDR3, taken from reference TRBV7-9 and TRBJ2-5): DTGVSQNPRHKITKRGQNVTFRCDPISEHNRLYWYRQTLGQGPEFLTYFQNEAQLEKSRLLSDRFSAERPKGSFSTLEIQRTEQGDSAMYLCASSLRVKETQYFGPGTRLLVL.

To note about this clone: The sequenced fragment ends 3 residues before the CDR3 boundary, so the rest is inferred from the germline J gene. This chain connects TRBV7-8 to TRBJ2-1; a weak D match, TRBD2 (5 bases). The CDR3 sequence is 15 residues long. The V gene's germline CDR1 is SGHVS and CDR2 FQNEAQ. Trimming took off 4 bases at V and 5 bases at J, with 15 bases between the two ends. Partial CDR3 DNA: TGTGCCAGCAGCTCCGGAAGCGGTAACCACAATGAG. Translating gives CASSSGSGNHNE. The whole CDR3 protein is CASSSGSGNHNEQFF.

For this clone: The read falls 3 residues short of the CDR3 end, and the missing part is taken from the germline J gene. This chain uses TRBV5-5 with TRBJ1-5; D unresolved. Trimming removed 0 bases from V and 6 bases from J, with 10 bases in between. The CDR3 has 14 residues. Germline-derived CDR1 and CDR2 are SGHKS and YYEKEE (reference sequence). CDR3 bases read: TGTGCCAGCAGCTTGGACTGGTACGGTCAGCCC. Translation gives CASSLDWYGQP. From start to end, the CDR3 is CASSLDWYGQPQHF.